The 3 T cell receptor beta chains reported below all come from one sample, sequenced in a study of CD8 T cells in ankylosing spondylitis. The antigens of these receptors remain unknown. TCRdb reanalysed the 5' RACE reads using MiXCR and keeps one entry per CDR3 protein. Of 350,000 to 550,000 distinct CDR3 sequences listed, roughly 27% are singletons. Study observations and caveats: A motif of 7 to 9 highly homologous TCR beta variants was seen as apparently characteristic of ankylosing spondylitis blood.

Sequences were obtained from blood, either unsorted or a sorted T cell fraction (not recorded which). All receptors come from a male donor with ankylosing spondylitis.

CDR3 sequence reads: CASILDRGRTEAFF. CDR3 in DNA: TGTGCCAGCATCCTCGACAGGGGTAGGACTGAAGCTTTCTTT. The rearrangement joins TRBV7-2 to TRBJ1-1; 8 bases align to TRBD1. The length of the CDR3 is 14 residues. Trimming at V came to 7 bases and at J to 5 bases, leaving 9 bases not matched to a gene. Per germline, CDR1 SGHTA and CDR2 FQGNSA.

This clonotype came up a few times. J is TRBJ2-5 and V is TRBV5-1, with 9 bases matching TRBD2. CDR1 is SGHRS, CDR2 YFSETQ, per germline. This CDR3 comprises 16 residues. Trimming at V came to 0 bases and at J to 0 bases, leaving 3 bases not matched to a gene. CDR3: CASSLDAGGHQETQYF. The CDR3 nucleotides are TGCGCCAGCAGCTTGGATGCGGGAGGGCACCAAGAGACCCAGTACTTC. The full variable domain, rest sourced from reference TRBV5-1 and TRBJ2-5, is KAGVTQTPRYLIKTRGQQVTLSCSPISGHRSVSWYQQTPGQGLQFLFEYFSETQRNKGNFPGRFSGRQFSNSRSEMNVSTLELGDSALYLCASSLDAGGHQETQYFGPGTRLLVL.

This clonotype was counted a few times. V is TRBV30 and J is TRBJ1-2; weak D call: TRBD1 (5 bases). Germline V CDR1 and CDR2: GTSNPN, SVGIG (reference sequence). This CDR3 is built from 14 residues. V was cut by 3 bases and J by 1 base, with 12 bases left in between. CDR3 coding DNA: TGTGCCTGGAGGGATCAGGGAAGTAACTATGGCTACACCTTC. It translates to CAWRDQGSNYGYTF.